These 27 T cell receptor beta chains share one sample of origin, sequenced in a study of a mutant IDH1 vaccine in newly diagnosed glioma. Clones were read by immunoSEQ multiplex PCR, and TCRdb kept only the in-frame ones, dropping some. The data contain about 50,000 clones, approximately 81% of them singletons. For these receptors, no antigen is known. The time point was: week 35, safety follow-up. Doses of 300 ug of mutant IDH1 20-mer peptide were given with topical imiquimod. The input for sequencing was PBMCs, taken from a glioma patient whose treatment included an IDH1 peptide vaccine. The source of these receptors is a woman aged 18 to 35 with glioma.

The V gene is TRBV4-2, the J gene TRBJ2-7; 12 bases align to TRBD1. Germline assignment: CDR1 LGHNA and CDR2 YNFKEQ. Trimming cost V 4 bases and J 6 bases; bases outside gene matches: 10. The CDR3 totals 16 residues. The CDR3: CASSLLPGQGAPEQYF. CDR3 nucleotide sequence: TGTGCCAGCAGCCTACTCCCGGGACAGGGGGCCCCCGAGCAGTACTTC.

This clone was seen a few times. The chain combines TRBV30 with TRBJ1-2; no clear D gene. This CDR3 comprises 13 residues. The germline gives CDR1 GTSNPN, CDR2 SVGIG (reference sequence). V lost 3 bases to trimming and J lost 2 bases, with 10 bases between them. The CDR3, as DNA: TGTGCCTGGAGCCGACGCGGAAACTATGGCTACACCTTC. Translation: CAWSRRGNYGYTF.

This clone was recorded once. V and J are TRBV21-1 and TRBJ1-1; TRBD1, the table's D call, was not compared with the DNA. TRBV21-1 is classified as a pseudogene. The CDR3 loop spans 20 amino acids. Here the CDR3 DNA reads TGTGCCAGCAGCTTCGGAGCACCGGGACAGGGCCTTAGCATGAACACTGAAGCTTTCTTT. As protein: CASSFGAPGQGLSMNTEAFF.

The chain carries TRBV5-1 and TRBJ2-1; 9 bases align to TRBD2. CDR1 is SGHRS and CDR2 is YFSETQ in the germline V gene. V lost 0 bases and J lost 6; bases outside the gene matches: 10. The CDR3 totals 17 residues. The CDR3 DNA reads as TGCGCCAGCAGCTTGGGGGGCGGGACTAGCAGACTCAATGAGCAGTTCTTC. As protein: CASSLGGGTSRLNEQFF.

The CDR3 protein is CASSVEVNTGELFF. The CDR3 DNA reads as TGTGCCAGCAGTGTCGAGGTGAACACCGGGGAGCTGTTTTTT. The genes are TRBV6-4 and TRBJ2-2; no clear D. Deletions cut 4 bases from V and 1 base from J, with 7 bases between. This CDR3 region has 14 residues. Germline V gene data show CDR1 as MRHNA and CDR2 as SNTAGT.

In its sample, this clone was seen once. The chain is built from TRBV29-1 and TRBJ2-2, with 8 bases fitting TRBD1. Germline V gene sequence: CDR1 SQVTM, CDR2 ANQGSEA. This CDR3 is built from 13 residues. The V segment lost 7 bases and the J segment 6 bases; nucleotides outside the gene matches: 7. Here the CDR3 reads CSGRQGLSGELFF. The CDR3, as DNA: TGCAGCGGCCGACAGGGGCTCTCCGGGGAGCTGTTTTTT.

The chain combines TRBV5-1 with TRBJ1-2; weak D call: TRBD1 (5 bases). Germline V gives CDR1 SGHRS, CDR2 YFSETQ. Trimming took 0 bases from V and 6 from J, leaving 15 bases between them. CDR3 length: 15 amino acids. The DNA for the CDR3 is TGCGCCAGCAGCTTGGATCCTGGGGGTGTTCATGGCTACACCTTC. It yields the protein CASSLDPGGVHGYTF.

The V and J genes are TRBV5-4 and TRBJ2-1; TRBD2 matches at 12 bases. CDR3 length equals 16 residues. Germline-derived CDR1 and CDR2 are SGHNT and YYREEE (reference sequence). V was pared by 5 bases and J by 10 bases, with 13 bases of the junction left unmatched. The CDR3 protein is CASRSRLAGALGEQFF. The CDR3 DNA reads TGTGCCAGCAGGTCCCGACTAGCGGGGGCACTAGGCGAGCAGTTCTTC.

J is TRBJ2-1 and V is TRBV11-2; 10 nucleotides match TRBD2. J was trimmed by 14 bases and V by 5 bases; bases with no gene match: 9. This CDR3 contains 13 residues. Per the germline V gene, CDR1 is SGHAT and CDR2 is FQNNGV. The CDR3 region has the DNA TGTGCCAGCAGCCGGAGTAGCGGGAGGTCGGAGTTCTTC. The encoded protein is CASSRSSGRSEFF.

The chain uses TRBV21-1 and TRBJ2-7; the tabulated D call, TRBD2, remains unverified against the DNA. TRBV21-1 counts as a pseudogene. The CDR3 runs to 19 residues. The CDR3 nucleotides read TGTGCCAGCAGCAAAGCGCTAGGCCTAGCGGGAGGGCCCTCCTACGAGCAGTACTTC. It yields the protein CASSKALGLAGGPSYEQYF.

This sequence joins TRBV7-3 and TRBJ2-1, with 9 nucleotides matching TRBD2. CDR1 and CDR2 (germline): SGHTA, FQGTGA. The CDR3 totals 15 residues. Trimming at V came to 1 base and at J to 7 bases, leaving 5 bases not matched to a gene. CDR3: CASSLSSGSTNEQFF. The CDR3 nucleotides read TGTGCCAGCAGCTTAAGTAGCGGGAGTACGAATGAGCAGTTCTTC.

The gene calls are TRBV28 and TRBJ1-4; D is uncertain. The germline V gene has CDR1 MDHEN and CDR2 SYDVKM. The CDR3 length is 12 residues. Trimming stripped 4 bases from V and 4 bases from J, with 4 bases between. CDR3 in amino acids: CASSSGNEKLFF. The CDR3 DNA sequence: TGTGCCAGCAGTTCCGGTAATGAAAAACTGTTTTTT.

This clone was detected only a few times. The chain links TRBV7-9 to TRBJ1-4, with D possibly TRBD1 on 5 matching bases. The CDR3 sequence is 17 residues long. With 0 bases removed from V and 5 bases from J, the gap between germline ends came to 16 bases. From germline, CDR1 is SEHNR and CDR2 FQNEAQ (reference sequence). The CDR3 here is CASSLAGFRGENEKLFF. In DNA, the CDR3 is TGTGCCAGCAGCTTAGCGGGGTTCCGGGGGGAGAATGAAAAACTGTTTTTT.

This clone was recorded a few times. The J gene is TRBJ2-7, the V gene TRBV6-1; 7 nucleotides agree with TRBD2. This CDR3 region has 13 residues. With V trimmed by 5 bases and J by 2 bases, 3 bases remained unmatched. CDR1 and CDR2 from the germline V gene are MNHNS and SASEGT. Here the CDR3 reads CASSTAGTYEQYF. The CDR3 DNA follows: TGTGCCAGCAGTACAGCGGGAACCTACGAGCAGTACTTC.

This sequence joins TRBV5-1 and TRBJ2-3, with D maybe TRBD1 (7 bases). Germline loops: CDR1 SGHRS, CDR2 YFSETQ. The ends were cut back, 7 bases at V and 8 bases at J, with 20 bases in the middle. CDR3 size: 14 residues. The CDR3 spells CASLPGGFQGTQYF. In DNA form, the CDR3 reads TGCGCCAGCCTCCCAGGGGGGTTTCAGGGTACGCAGTATTTT.

This chain connects TRBV4-1 to TRBJ2-7; possible D gene TRBD2, 6 bases. V was pared by 5 bases and J by 4 bases, with 9 bases between. The CDR3 runs to 12 residues. From germline, CDR1 is MGHRA and CDR2 YSYEKL. CDR3 residues: CASSLGLYEQYF. The CDR3 coding sequence is TGCGCCAGCAGCTTGGGACTGTACGAGCAGTACTTC.

The J gene is TRBJ2-1, the V gene TRBV6-6; 11 bases align to TRBD2. V lost 2 bases and J lost 6; bases outside the gene matches: 3. Germline V gene data show CDR1 as MNHNY and CDR2 as SVGAGI (reference sequence). This CDR3 has 15 residues. The CDR3 sequence: CASSYGSGGANEQFF. The CDR3, as DNA: TGTGCCAGCAGTTACGGTAGCGGGGGGGCCAATGAGCAGTTCTTC.

The gene calls are TRBV19 and TRBJ2-1; no clear D. Between the trimmed V and J ends, which lost 5 bases and 4 bases, there was a span of 6 bases. The CDR3 length is 12 residues. Germline CDR1 and CDR2: LNHDA and SQIVND (reference sequence). The CDR3 sequence is CASSSNYNEQFF. CDR3 in DNA: TGTGCCAGTAGTTCGAATTACAATGAGCAGTTCTTC.

DNA of the CDR3: TGCGCCAGCAGCCAAGACACGAACTTGGACAGGAGAAACTATGGCTACACCTTC. Encoded protein: CASSQDTNLDRRNYGYTF. The chain joins TRBV4-1 to TRBJ1-2; 7 bases map to TRBD1. V was clipped by 0 bases and J by 2 bases; unmatched bases: 12. CDR1 is MGHRA and CDR2 is YSYEKL in the germline V gene. The CDR3 is 18 amino acids.

This chain joins TRBV7-2 and TRBJ2-1; 9 bases agree with TRBD1. CDR3 size: 16 residues. With 1 base clipped from V and 9 bases from J, the junction kept 10 bases outside the gene matches. The germline CDR1 and CDR2 sequences are SGHTA and FQGNSA. The CDR3, as DNA: TGTGCCAGCAGCTTAGTAGGGACAGGGAATCACGCTGAGCAGTTCTTC. It translates to CASSLVGTGNHAEQFF.

The chain combines TRBV25-1 with TRBJ2-7; 7 nucleotides align to TRBD2. J gave up 0 bases and V 3 bases, and 2 bases lay outside the gene matches. The CDR3 has 14 amino acids. Germline CDR1 and CDR2: MGHDK and SYGVNS. The chain's CDR3 is CASSDASGSYEQYF. The CDR3 DNA reads as TGTGCCAGCAGTGACGCTAGCGGCTCCTACGAGCAGTACTTC.

This clone was found a few times. V and J are TRBV10-3 and TRBJ2-3, with D possibly matching TRBD2 (6 bases). Per germline, CDR1 ENHRY and CDR2 SYGVKD. CDR3 size: 14 residues. The V and J ends lost 1 base and 6 bases respectively, with 11 bases between them. CDR3 sequence reads: CAISEFLRGDTQYF. CDR3 DNA sequence: TGTGCCATCAGTGAGTTCCTCCGGGGGGATACGCAGTATTTT.

CDR3 DNA sequence: TGCAGTGCAAAACTAGCGGAGGAGCAGTACTTC. Amino acids: CSAKLAEEQYF. This rearrangement joins TRBV20-1 to TRBJ2-7, with TRBD2 matching 8 bases. CDR3 length: 11 residues. The V and J ends lost 6 bases and 7 bases, in that order; junction bases with no gene match: 5. The V gene's germline CDR1 is DFQATT and CDR2 SNEGSKA (reference sequence).

The CDR3 spells CASSLPYLVDTQYF. CDR3 DNA: TGTGCCAGCAGTTTACCCTATCTAGTGGATACGCAGTATTTT. The rearrangement uses TRBV27 and TRBJ2-3; D gene unclear. Germline CDR1 MNHEY, CDR2 SMNVEV (reference sequence). The V gene lost 2 bases and the J gene lost 6 bases, with 12 bases spanning the gap. The CDR3 totals 14 residues.

V and J are TRBV7-6 and TRBJ2-5; D remains ambiguous. The germline gives CDR1 SGHVS, CDR2 FNYEAQ. The V gene lost 0 bases and the J gene lost 2 bases, with 7 bases spanning the gap. This CDR3 comprises 14 residues. Here the CDR3 DNA reads TGTGCCAGCAGCTTAGCGGACGGTCAAGAGACCCAGTACTTC. This gives the protein CASSLADGQETQYF. Full variable domain (remainder filled in from reference TRBV7-6 and TRBJ2-5): GAGVSQSPRYKVTKRGQDVALRCDPISGHVSLYWYRQALGQGPEFLTYFNYEAQQDKSGLPNDRFSAERPEGSISTLTIQRTEQRDSAMYRCASSLADGQETQYFGPGTRLLVL.

This clone was seen once. The V and J genes are TRBV4-2 and TRBJ2-6, with 9 bases lining up with TRBD2. The CDR3 covers 19 residues. Trimming took 1 base from V and 0 from J; bases not matched to a gene: 7. In germline, CDR1 is LGHNA, CDR2 YNFKEQ. Here the CDR3 DNA reads TGTGCCAGCAGCCAAGTAGCGGGGGCCCAGAGCTCTGGGGCCAACGTCCTGACTTTC. It encodes CASSQVAGAQSSGANVLTF.

V is TRBV28 and J is TRBJ1-4; D might be TRBD1 (6 bases). The V gene's germline CDR1 is MDHEN and CDR2 SYDVKM. This CDR3 comprises 14 residues. V lost 6 bases and J 5 bases, leaving 13 bases between the germline ends. CDR3: CASRDLGQNEKLFF. The DNA of the CDR3 is TGTGCCAGCAGGGACTTAGGACAGAATGAAAAACTGTTTTTT.